One sample yielded the 28 T cell receptor beta chains listed below, sequenced in a study of PD-L1 blockade in urothelial cancer. The method was immunoSEQ multiplex PCR; TCRdb's version includes in-frame clones alone and lacks a portion of them. The data show around 120,000 clones, about 89% seen once. Time point reported: peripheral blood 6 weeks after treatment start. Sequenced here: PBMCs, sampled around atezolizumab (anti-PD-L1) treatment. All receptors derive from a man in his 60s with urothelial cancer.

The chain carries TRBV2 and TRBJ2-7; 7 nucleotides match TRBD2. This CDR3 is built from 14 residues. CDR1 and CDR2 from the germline V gene are SNHLY and FYNNEI. The V and J ends lost 6 bases and 5 bases, in that order; junction bases with no gene match: 10. The CDR3 DNA reads as TGTGCCAGCAGCTTAGGACTAGACCCCAACGAGCAGTACTTC. It codes for CASSLGLDPNEQYF. The entire variable domain, with the rest obtained from reference TRBV2 and TRBJ2-7, is as follows: EPEVTQTPSHQVTQMGQEVILRCVPISNHLYFYWYRQILGQKVEFLVSFYNNEISEKSEIFDDQFSVERPDGSNFTLKIRSTKLEDSAMYFCASSLGLDPNEQYFGPGTRLTVT.

The rearrangement links TRBV20-1 to TRBJ1-2, with D maybe TRBD1 (5 bases). There are 11 residues in the CDR3. The germline V gene encodes CDR1 DFQATT and CDR2 SNEGSKA (reference sequence). V lost 4 bases to trimming and J lost 4 bases, with 7 bases between them. CDR3 coding DNA: TGCAGTGCTACCCAGGGCTATGGCTACACCTTC. As protein: CSATQGYGYTF.

V gene TRBV7-2 combines with J gene TRBJ1-6; D is uncertain. The CDR3 extends over 13 amino acids. V was pared by 5 bases and J by 6 bases, with 8 bases between. Germline-derived CDR1 and CDR2 are SGHTA and FQGNSA. CDR3: CASSLRLNSPLHF. In nucleotides, the CDR3 is TGTGCCAGCAGCCTCCGTCTTAATTCACCCCTCCACTTT.

The J gene is TRBJ1-5, the V gene TRBV6-6; D uncertain. Trimming left V 6 bases short and J 6 bases short, with 9 bases between. The CDR3 extends over 12 amino acids. The V gene's germline CDR1 is MNHNY and CDR2 SVGAGI (reference sequence). Written as DNA, the CDR3 is TGTGCCAGCAGAGGTCGAGGTCAGCCCCAGCATTTT. It encodes CASRGRGQPQHF.

As to this clone: Other nucleotide sequences from this sample produce the same CDR3. This chain connects TRBV5-1 to TRBJ2-5; 12 nucleotides match TRBD2. Germline V gene sequence: CDR1 SGHRS, CDR2 YFSETQ. CDR3 length: 15 amino acids. V gave up 5 bases and J gave up 3 bases; unmatched junction bases: 5. CDR3 sequence reads: CASSPGLAGEETQYF. CDR3 coding DNA: TGCGCCAGCAGTCCGGGACTAGCGGGTGAAGAGACCCAGTACTTC. The complete variable domain, with remaining parts taken from reference TRBV5-1 and TRBJ2-5, reads KAGVTQTPRYLIKTRGQQVTLSCSPISGHRSVSWYQQTPGQGLQFLFEYFSETQRNKGNFPGRFSGRQFSNSRSEMNVSTLELGDSALYLCASSPGLAGEETQYFGPGTRLLVL.

V gene TRBV28 combines with J gene TRBJ2-7; D unclear. Trimming removed 3 bases at V and 0 bases at J, with 6 bases between. This CDR3 contains 13 residues. From germline, CDR1 is MDHEN and CDR2 SYDVKM. CDR3 residues: CASSFGASYEQYF. DNA for the CDR3: TGTGCCAGCAGTTTCGGAGCCTCCTACGAGCAGTACTTC.

The chain is built from TRBV16 and TRBJ2-7; perhaps TRBD1 as D (5 bases). In germline, CDR1 is KGHSY, CDR2 FQNENV. V was clipped by 3 bases and J by 6 bases, with 12 bases between them. This CDR3 comprises 13 residues. CDR3 residues: CASSQLGQGEQYF. CDR3 DNA sequence: TGTGCCAGCAGCCAGTTGGGGCAGGGCGAGCAGTACTTC.

The J gene is TRBJ2-2, the V gene TRBV2; the match to TRBD2 covers 10 bases. After removal of 2 bases from V and 4 bases from J, the junction contained 10 bases not matched to a gene. This CDR3 comprises 18 residues. Germline-derived CDR1 and CDR2 are SNHLY and FYNNEI. CDR3 nucleotides: TGTGCCAGCAGTGAAACGCCGAGCGGGAGGGCTCTCACCGGGGAGCTGTTTTTT. As protein: CASSETPSGRALTGELFF.

The chain is built from TRBV6-1 and TRBJ2-1, with 16 positions matching TRBD2. The trim removed 4 bases at V and 8 bases at J, leaving 5 bases unmatched. CDR1 MNHNS and CDR2 SASEGT come from the germline V gene. The CDR3 has 16 residues. CDR3 in amino acids: CASSGGTSGRGHEQFF. The CDR3 DNA is TGTGCCAGCAGTGGGGGGACTAGCGGGAGGGGTCATGAGCAGTTCTTC.

The rearrangement uses TRBV18 and TRBJ2-7; TRBD1 might be the D (6 bases). This CDR3 contains 17 residues. Trimming took off 2 bases at V and 4 bases at J, with 21 bases between the two ends. CDR1 is KGHSH and CDR2 is LQKENI in the germline V gene. This CDR3 is CASSPKPATGHSYEQYF. In DNA, the CDR3 is TGTGCCAGCTCACCAAAACCCGCGACAGGCCACTCTTACGAGCAGTACTTC.

V and J are TRBV28 and TRBJ2-5; 12 bases match TRBD2. CDR1 and CDR2 from the germline V gene are MDHEN and SYDVKM. This CDR3 has 15 residues. Trimming at V came to 5 bases and at J to 5 bases, leaving 6 bases not matched to a gene. The CDR3 sequence: CASSLRLAGVETQYF. The CDR3 DNA follows: TGTGCCAGCAGTCTTCGACTAGCGGGAGTGGAGACCCAGTACTTC.

This clone was picked up one time. The chain links TRBV9 to TRBJ2-3, with TRBD2 matching over 10 bases. The trim removed 0 bases at V and 7 bases at J, leaving 5 bases unmatched. The germline V gene has CDR1 SGDLS and CDR2 YYNGEE. The CDR3 covers 15 residues. DNA of the CDR3: TGTGCCAGCAGCGTAGCTAGCGGGGGCCCTAATACGCAGTATTTT. Protein: CASSVASGGPNTQYF.

The chain has TRBV15 and TRBJ2-7; 8 bases match TRBD1. The CDR3 is 16 residues long. Per the germline V gene, CDR1 is LNHNV and CDR2 is YYDKDF (reference sequence). Unmatched junction bases numbered 10, after V lost 4 bases and J lost 2 bases. CDR3 loop: CATSTYRTGFAYEQYF. As DNA, the CDR3 is TGTGCCACCAGCACCTATAGGACAGGGTTCGCCTACGAGCAGTACTTC.

The chain joins TRBV5-4 to TRBJ1-6; TRBD1 agrees at 9 bases. The CDR3 sequence is 15 residues long. Per germline, CDR1 SGHNT and CDR2 YYREEE (reference sequence). The trim removed 0 bases at V and 10 bases at J, leaving 5 bases unmatched. The CDR3 sequence: CASSLAPDRGSPLHF. The CDR3 DNA reads TGTGCCAGCAGCTTGGCTCCGGACAGGGGATCACCCCTCCACTTT.

This chain links TRBV7-2 with TRBJ2-7; 10 nucleotides agree with TRBD2. Germline-derived CDR1 and CDR2 are SGHTA and FQGNSA. The CDR3 is 14 residues long. Unmatched junction bases numbered 4, after V lost 6 bases and J lost 2 bases. This CDR3 reads CASRTAGGPYEQYF. The CDR3 DNA is TGTGCCAGCAGGACAGCGGGAGGGCCCTACGAGCAGTACTTC.

This clone appeared once. This rearrangement joins TRBV5-4 to TRBJ2-1, with TRBD2 matching 10 bases. Trimming cost V 4 bases and J 5 bases; bases outside gene matches: 6. CDR1 SGHNT and CDR2 YYREEE come from the germline V gene (reference sequence). The CDR3 contains 15 residues. The CDR3 region is CASSILAGPNNEQFF. DNA of the CDR3: TGTGCCAGCAGCATACTAGCGGGACCTAACAATGAGCAGTTCTTC.

The genes are TRBV27 and TRBJ1-6; weak D call: TRBD1 (6 bases). V gave up 6 bases and J gave up 0 bases, with 15 bases separating them. Germline values: CDR1 MNHEY, CDR2 SMNVEV (reference sequence). This CDR3 has 17 residues. CDR3 region: CASSPGQFSSYNSPLHF. Here the CDR3 DNA reads TGTGCCAGCAGCCCCGGACAGTTTAGCTCCTATAATTCACCCCTCCACTTT.

This chain connects TRBV5-1 to TRBJ1-1, with D hard to call. Germline V gene lookup returns CDR1 SGHRS and CDR2 YFSETQ. There are 14 residues in the CDR3. Deletions cut 2 bases from V and 2 bases from J, with 10 bases between. The CDR3 nucleotides are TGCGCCAGCAGCTTAGGACTTGGAAACACTGAAGCTTTCTTT. Its protein product is CASSLGLGNTEAFF.

The chain is built from TRBV13 and TRBJ1-5; maybe TRBD1 (5 bases). V was shortened by 0 bases and J by 7 bases, with 10 bases between the two germline ends. The length of the CDR3 is 14 residues. Germline V gene data show CDR1 as PRHDT and CDR2 as FYEKMQ (reference sequence). In nucleotides, the CDR3 is TGTGCCAGCAGCTTAGGCCAGGGCCCCCAGCCCCAGCATTTT. Translated, it gives CASSLGQGPQPQHF.

The chain carries TRBV27 and TRBJ2-5, with 10 bases lining up with TRBD2. The CDR3 spans 16 residues. Germline CDR1 is MNHEY and CDR2 is SMNVEV (reference sequence). V shed 6 bases and J 5 bases; nucleotides not matched to a gene: 12. The CDR3 is CASSRSGTSVWETQYF. The CDR3 DNA follows: TGTGCCAGCAGCCGTTCCGGGACTAGCGTTTGGGAGACCCAGTACTTC.

This rearrangement joins TRBV7-2 to TRBJ2-6, with 7 bases aligning to TRBD2. V lost 7 bases and J lost 4; bases outside the gene matches: 10. CDR1 is SGHTA, CDR2 FQGNSA, per germline. The CDR3 loop spans 16 amino acids. CDR3 residues: CASKEWEGLGANVLTF. Written as DNA, the CDR3 is TGTGCCAGCAAGGAGTGGGAGGGCCTCGGGGCCAACGTCCTGACTTTC.

This clone was seen more than once but under ten times. J is TRBJ1-1 and V is TRBV5-1; TRBD1 aligns across 9 bases. With V trimmed by 5 bases and J by 7 bases, 3 bases remained unmatched. The CDR3 runs 12 residues. Germline V gives CDR1 SGHRS, CDR2 YFSETQ. CDR3 sequence reads: CASRRDRDEAFF. Here the CDR3 DNA reads TGCGCCAGCAGGAGGGACAGGGATGAAGCTTTCTTT.

The rearrangement joins TRBV19 to TRBJ1-2, with 7 positions matching TRBD1. Germline V gene sequence: CDR1 LNHDA, CDR2 SQIVND (reference sequence). CDR3 length: 15 amino acids. V shed 6 bases, J shed 4 bases, and the junction held 11 bases outside the gene matches. CDR3 nucleotides: TGTGCCAGTAGGTTAGACGGACAGGCAACCTATGGCTACACCTTC. Protein product: CASRLDGQATYGYTF.

The gene calls are TRBV6-5 and TRBJ1-1, with D possibly TRBD1 on 6 matching bases. V was pared by 7 bases and J by 8 bases, with 17 bases between. Germline V gene sequence: CDR1 MNHEY, CDR2 SVGAGI. The CDR3 totals 13 residues. The CDR3, as DNA: TGTGCCAGCACCAAAACAGGGACACTAGAAGCTTTCTTT. Translation: CASTKTGTLEAFF.

This clone was observed a single time. The DNA for the CDR3 is TGTGCCAGCGGGGACAGAAAAGCTTTCTTT. As protein: CASGDRKAFF. The chain combines TRBV19 with TRBJ1-1; 7 bases agree with TRBD1. From germline, CDR1 is LNHDA and CDR2 SQIVND (reference sequence). Unmatched junction bases numbered 4, after V lost 9 bases and J lost 9 bases. The length of the CDR3 is 10 residues. Complete variable domain (other parts from reference TRBV19 and TRBJ1-1): DGGITQSPKYLFRKEGQNVTLSCEQNLNHDAMYWYRQDPGQGLRLIYYSQIVNDFQKGDIAEGYSVSREKKESFPLTVTSAQKNPTAFYLCASGDRKAFFGQGTRLTVV.

This chain joins TRBV27 and TRBJ2-7; 10 nucleotides match TRBD1. The germline CDR1 and CDR2 sequences are MNHEY and SMNVEV (reference sequence). The V gene end was trimmed by 6 bases and the J gene end by 2 bases; junction bases not matched to a gene: 10. The CDR3 sequence is 16 residues long. CDR3 bases: TGTGCCAGCAGACCGCTCGGACAGGGGGACGCCTACGAGCAGTACTTC. Translating gives CASRPLGQGDAYEQYF.

This chain uses TRBV11-2 with TRBJ2-1; 9 bases agree with TRBD2. The CDR3 has 16 residues. The V gene's germline CDR1 is SGHAT and CDR2 FQNNGV. V shed 6 bases, J shed 0 bases, and the junction held 6 bases outside the gene matches. CDR3 in DNA: TGTGCCAGCAGACGTCTAGCGGGACCCTCCTACAATGAGCAGTTCTTC. This codes for CASRRLAGPSYNEQFF.

The J gene is TRBJ2-3, the V gene TRBV7-9; D may be TRBD2 (7 bases). The germline V gene encodes CDR1 SEHNR and CDR2 FQNEAQ (reference sequence). The ends were cut back, 7 bases at V and 3 bases at J, with 23 bases in the middle. The CDR3 loop spans 17 amino acids. The CDR3 spells CASNAHRGGGWTDTQYF. For the CDR3, the DNA is TGTGCCAGCAACGCCCACCGAGGGGGGGGGTGGACAGATACGCAGTATTTT.